This entry describes one T cell receptor beta chain. Its antigen is as yet unknown. This specimen belongs to a study of shared clonotypes between healthy human individuals. Points from the study as a whole: Sampling covered nothing but blood. Tissue TCR repertoires likely differ from those found in blood.

Germline CDR1 and CDR2: LGHNA and YSLEER. The CDR3 contains 13 residues. V lost 5 bases and J lost 7; bases outside the gene matches: 5. Naive CD8 cells lacked CD45RO and underwent positive selection for CCR7, leaving out terminally differentiated effector memory CD45RA+ cells. Sequenced by immunoSEQ multiplex PCR; TCRdb stores in-frame clones only, minus some. The sample yields some 1,900,000 clones, around 96% seen once. The sample taken for sequencing was naive CD8+ T cells sorted from blood. J is TRBJ2-1 and V is TRBV4-3; 7 nucleotides agree with TRBD1. This TCR was sampled from a man in his late teens or twenties in good health. The CDR3 coding sequence is TGCGCCAGCAGCGGAGAACAGGGGAATGAGCAGTTCTTC. It codes for CASSGEQGNEQFF.